This TCR beta chain was recovered during a study of control samples from healthy donors and cancer patients (dated by TCRdb to about 2020). Regarding this clone: Its recognized antigen is unknown. Base qualities are not provided; no much larger clone lies one nucleotide away.

Library preparation was by the immunoSEQ multiplex PCR assay. In its TCRdb copy, this immuneACCESS table keeps in-frame sequences only and misses some clones. Where compared with another copy, unresolved V genes explain less than half of these, and the others have no known cause. The sample has 150,000 to 200,000 clones on record, over 85% of them singletons. In total, the top ten clones hold more than 1.4% of the sample. The sequencing sample was made of blood. The TCR was taken from a man between 18 and 29 years old in good health.

The DNA sequence reads TGTGCCAGCCGACAGGGGGATTCCTATGGCTACACCTTC. It translates as CASRQGDSYGYTF. The rearrangement combines TRBV10-3 with TRBJ1-2, with 9 bases in between that match TRBD1. The germline V gene specifies ENHRY as CDR1 and SYGVKD as CDR2. Trimming removed 10 bases from V and 4 bases from J; the gene matches leave 7 bases unexplained. The CDR3 covers 13 residues, taking in both the cysteine and the phenylalanine. The DNA shown is the 39-base CDR3, in frame from base 1.